The 7 T cell receptor beta chains in this list originate from one sample, sequenced in a study of identical twins. Via MiXCR, TCRdb re-called the 5' RACE reads, giving one row per CDR3 protein. The sample has about 890,000 distinct CDR3 sequences, 9% to 15% seen once. The sample was also reused in another study, on yellow fever vaccine responses in identical twins.

Sequencing was carried out using PBMCs. The receptors stem from a woman younger than 30 in good health.

This clonotype was seen more than once but under ten times. The genes are TRBV4-1 and TRBJ2-5, with D maybe TRBD2 (6 bases). Trimming cost V 0 bases and J 3 bases, with 14 bases left between them. From germline, CDR1 is MGHRA and CDR2 YSYEKL. The CDR3 spans 16 residues. CDR3 coding DNA: TGCGCCAGCAGCCAAGATTGGCGGGGTGGAGAAGAGACCCAGTACTTC. Its protein product is CASSQDWRGGEETQYF.

This clonotype showed up many times. The junction departs from germline at one end; a sequencing error may be responsible. The chain is built from TRBV7-9 and TRBJ2-3; D remains ambiguous. The CDR3 contains 12 residues. Looked up from germline, CDR1 is SEHNR and CDR2 is FQNEAQ (reference sequence). CDR3 region: CASSLGELTSHF. DNA for the CDR3: TGTGCCAGCAGCTTGGGTGAACTCACCAGTCATTTT.

This sequence joins TRBV5-1 and TRBJ2-7, with 7 nucleotides matching TRBD1. V gave up 0 bases and J gave up 7 bases; unmatched junction bases: 4. CDR1 SGHRS and CDR2 YFSETQ come from the germline V gene. The CDR3 is made up of 13 amino acids. Here the CDR3 DNA reads TGCGCCAGCAGCTTGGTACAGGGGACGGAGCAGTACGTC. This gives the protein CASSLVQGTEQYV.

This chain connects TRBV6-2 or TRBV6-3 to TRBJ2-7; weak D call: TRBD1 (6 bases). The germline V gene encodes CDR1 MNHEY and CDR2 SVGEGT. The CDR3 loop spans 15 amino acids. V lost 0 bases and J 3 bases, leaving 12 bases between the germline ends. In DNA form, the CDR3 reads TGTGCCAGCAGTTACTCCGGGACATACCTCTACGAGCAGTACTTC. Protein sequence: CASSYSGTYLYEQYF.

The gene calls are TRBV20-1 and TRBJ2-5, with D maybe TRBD1 (5 bases). The CDR3 runs 14 residues. Trimming took 3 bases from V and 1 from J, leaving 12 bases between them. CDR1 DFQATT and CDR2 SNEGSKA come from the germline V gene (reference sequence). The CDR3 DNA is TGCAGTGCTAGGACAGCAAACCTCCAAGAGACCCAGTACTTC. Translated: CSARTANLQETQYF.

This clonotype has a handful of counts. The J gene is TRBJ1-1, the V gene TRBV6-6, with unresolved D. CDR3 length: 13 residues. The germline V and J ends were trimmed by 7 bases and 7 bases, with 16 bases remaining between them. CDR1 and CDR2 (germline): MNHNY, SVGAGI (reference sequence). Here the CDR3 reads CASTTRPGVEAFF. DNA for the CDR3: TGTGCCAGCACCACCCGGCCCGGGGTTGAAGCTTTCTTT.

This clonotype showed up just a few times. The gene calls are TRBV25-1 and TRBJ1-1, with D unclear. Germline V CDR1 and CDR2: MGHDK, SYGVNS. The CDR3 is 15 residues long. Deletions cut 0 bases from V and 8 bases from J, with 16 bases between. The CDR3 here is CASSEYYTDTSEAFF. The CDR3 bases are TGTGCCAGCAGTGAATATTACACTGATACAAGCGAAGCTTTCTTT.